This TCR beta chain was profiled in a study of long-term antiretroviral therapy in people with HIV (dated by TCRdb to between 2021 and 2024). Describing the broader study: The earliest samples were collected approximately a decade before the 2015 WHO recommendation for immediate ART, a period when ART was typically delayed until CD4 counts fell. A retrospective serial study tested whether changes in peripheral blood TRB repertoire composition and diversity were associated with ART initiation and durable HIV suppression. A total of 192 cryopreserved PBMC samples were contributed to the cohort by 30 adults with confirmed HIV infection, with samples collected serially over a mean of about 6 years (range 1-12). No cross-contamination during QIAcube processing was shown when test extractions of a monoclonal T-cell line were performed alongside fewer than 40 polyclonal samples. Of the approximately 32 participants with HIV, eleven were female.

To be included, a participant needed at least one PBMC sample from before ART initiation plus at least two post-ART samples. All participants with HIV were treated in the United States of America. Cryopreserved samples of about 0.95-11 million PBMC were thawed and washed before DNA extraction. At the time of the earliest PBMC sample, participants with HIV were aged between roughly 20 and 60 years. Each participant contributed PBMC samples from 1-4 timepoints before ART initiation and 2-8 timepoints after ART initiation, with a median of 7 samples. For every participant, serial HIV viral load, CD4+ T-cell count, ART history and demographic data were obtained. A Qiagen kit on a QIAcube was used to extract genomic DNA from unsorted PBMC, with samples processed in batches of 12. The V end loses 3 bases and the J end loses 3 bases, and a stretch of 15 bases separates them. The germline V gene (reference sequence) supplies CDR1 LNHDA and CDR2 SQIVND. Counted from cysteine to phenylalanine, this CDR3 has 15 amino acids. Kept here is only the CDR3 DNA, which spans 45 bases and is read in frame from base 1.

Results the study describes overall, beyond this receptor: CDR3 length ranges in HIV repertoires were narrower than in controls, and network structure suggested an antigen-experienced repertoire with only a slight naive shift after ART. Inferences about post-ART repertoire changes are limited because no data were available on ART adherence, viral resistance or therapy changes. The repertoire was dominated across all time points by expanded TRB clones identified before ART initiation, although this dominance was seen to fluctuate and to decrease in many PLHIV after ART. Starting ART was linked to a significant rise in TRB diversity, yet even after long-term ART the diversity remained significantly lower than in transplant donor controls. Because pre-ART samples had limited cell numbers, profiling was done on unsorted PBMC rather than on sorted CD4+ and CD8+ T cells. Owing to limited PBMC availability, only the TCR beta chain was sequenced, without alpha chain pairing. The samples span the years 2004 to 2017, and the ART regimens used at that time may not be as effective as current regimens.

The immunoSEQ hsTCRB v3.0 assay was used at survey level resolution for TRB variable region sequencing. TRB sequencing targeted a depth of about 40,000-50,000 T-cell genomes per sample. An Illumina MiSeq with a v3 150-cycle kit was used to sequence the pooled TRB libraries. The original pipeline was this. Repertoire analysis was performed in R inside a reproducible Nextflow workflow that covered QC, data transformation and analysis. LymphoSeq2, an R package for exploring AIRR-Seq data, was used to implement the custom analyses. A handful of samples that yielded fewer than 5000 total TRB sequences were excluded, so that around 190 HIV repertoires were analyzed. Among the approximately 190 retained HIV repertoires, 55 to 65 were collected before ART initiation and around 130 after ART initiation. Repertoires were downsampled to 5000 TRB nucleotide sequences, with summary statistics averaged over 100 downsampling iterations. The analysis kept only TRB sequences whose CDR3 regions were at least seven amino acids long. Two measures captured diversity: a Shannon entropy-derived clonality score and the Gini coefficient. In the repertoire networks, any two of the top 5000 CDR3 amino acid sequences were linked whenever the two sequences differed by an edit distance of one. For TRB CDR3 amino acid sequences, antigen specificity groups and MHC restriction were predicted with GLIPH2. To flag known CMV, EBV, HIV or tissue antigen associations, CDR3 amino acid sequences were matched against VDJdb and McPAS-TCR. Pre-ART, post-ART and control groups were compared with Wilcoxon signed-rank tests and Holm-Bonferroni correction. The table comes from immuneACCESS by way of TCRdb, which keeps in-frame sequences with V and J called. Part of the clones is missing from these tables; in studies checked, under half for an unresolved V gene and the rest for unknown reasons. V and J calls and clone size come straight from that table; D and trimming were deduced from the DNA. This sample is represented by over 30,000 clones; 80% to 85% of them were singletons. 6.2% of the sample belongs to the ten largest clones.

A word on this clone: There is no known antigen for this receptor. No base quality information exists; no much larger clone differs at one position.

The sequence links TRBV19 to TRBJ2-7; too little of a D gene remains to name it. The TCR comes from a man aged 18 to 35 with HIV. This sample comprised unsorted PBMCs, obtained 1 year after starting antiretroviral therapy. CDR3 loop: CASSILNGFHYEQYF. The bases read TGTGCCAGTAGTATTCTAAACGGGTTCCACTACGAGCAGTACTTC.